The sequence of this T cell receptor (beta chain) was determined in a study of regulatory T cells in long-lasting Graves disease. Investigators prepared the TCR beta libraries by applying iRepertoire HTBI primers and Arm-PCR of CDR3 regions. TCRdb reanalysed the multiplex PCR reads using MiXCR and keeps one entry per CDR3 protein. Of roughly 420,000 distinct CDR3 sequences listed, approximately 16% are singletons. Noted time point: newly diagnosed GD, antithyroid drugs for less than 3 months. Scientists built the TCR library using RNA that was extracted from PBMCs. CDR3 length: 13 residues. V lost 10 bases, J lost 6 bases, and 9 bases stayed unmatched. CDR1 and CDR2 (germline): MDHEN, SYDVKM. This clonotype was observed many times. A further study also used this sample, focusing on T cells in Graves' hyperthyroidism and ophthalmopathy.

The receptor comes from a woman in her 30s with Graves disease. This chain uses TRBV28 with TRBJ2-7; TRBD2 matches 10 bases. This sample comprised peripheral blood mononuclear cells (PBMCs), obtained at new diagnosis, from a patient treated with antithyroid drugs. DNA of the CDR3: TGTGCCACCCTAGCGGGAGTGTTGCTCGAGCAGTACTTC. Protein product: CATLAGVLLEQYF.